The 10 T cell receptor beta chains below come from one sample, sequenced in a study of T cells after yellow fever vaccination. TCRdb itself ran the 5' RACE reads through MiXCR, one entry per CDR3 protein. The data contain about 320,000 distinct CDR3 sequences, about an eighth of them singletons. Here the sequenced sample was CD4+ T cells sorted from PBMCs, taken 15 days after the yellow fever booster vaccination. These TCRs come from a man aged 18 to 29 who received the YFV17D yellow fever vaccine.

This clonotype was counted a few times. The chain carries TRBV27 and TRBJ1-5, with D possibly TRBD1 on 6 matching bases. The V and J ends lost 4 bases and 0 bases respectively, with 16 bases between them. The CDR3 is 17 amino acids. CDR1 and CDR2 (germline): MNHEY, SMNVEV (reference sequence). The CDR3 here is CASSSGTPFYSNQPQHF. The CDR3, as DNA: TGTGCCAGCAGTTCCGGGACACCCTTTTATAGCAATCAGCCCCAGCATTTT.

The chain has TRBV18 and TRBJ2-1, with D perhaps matching TRBD2 (6 bases). V lost 4 bases to trimming and J lost 3 bases, with 19 bases between them. This CDR3 comprises 17 residues. From germline, CDR1 is KGHSH and CDR2 LQKENI. The CDR3: CASSRIGGGPGYNEQFF. The CDR3 bases are TGTGCCAGCTCACGGATCGGGGGAGGTCCGGGCTACAATGAGCAGTTCTTC.

The gene calls are TRBV7-2 and TRBJ1-4, with D unclear. The germline CDR1 and CDR2 sequences are SGHTA and FQGNSA. The CDR3 is 13 residues long. The V end lost 5 bases, the J end lost 7 bases, and 11 bases lay between the germline ends. DNA of the CDR3: TGTGCCAGCAGCCCCACCCCAATTGAAAAACTGTTTTTT. Translated, it gives CASSPTPIEKLFF.

V usage is TRBV4-3 and J usage is TRBJ2-7, with D possibly matching TRBD1 (5 bases). Trimming shortened V by 1 base and J by 12 bases, and 13 bases separated the two germline ends. The germline V gene encodes CDR1 LGHNA and CDR2 YSLEER. The CDR3 sequence is 12 residues long. CDR3 sequence: CASSQASGFSYV. In DNA, the CDR3 is TGCGCCAGCAGCCAAGCGTCAGGGTTTTCGTACGTC.

This clonotype was counted ten times or more. This rearrangement joins TRBV20-1 to TRBJ1-1; D is perhaps TRBD1 (5 bases). Per germline, CDR1 DFQATT and CDR2 SNEGSKA (reference sequence). The ends were cut back, 3 bases at V and 1 base at J, with 6 bases in the middle. The CDR3 extends over 12 amino acids. The CDR3 nucleotides are TGCAGTGCTAGGGGGGGGAACACTGAAGCTTTCTTT. Translated: CSARGGNTEAFF.

The chain has TRBV7-9 and TRBJ2-1; D remains unclear. V was trimmed by 5 bases and J by 10 bases, leaving 9 bases between them. The CDR3 totals 11 residues. Germline V gives CDR1 SEHNR, CDR2 FQNEAQ (reference sequence). Here the CDR3 reads CASSPRQEQFF. CDR3 in DNA: TGTGCCAGCAGCCCTAGACAAGAGCAGTTCTTC.

V and J are TRBV11-2 and TRBJ1-2; D is perhaps TRBD1 (5 bases). CDR1 is SGHAT and CDR2 is FQNNGV in the germline V gene. Trimming shortened V by 5 bases and J by 4 bases, and 23 bases separated the two germline ends. CDR3 length: 17 residues. CDR3 loop: CASSHLRLQALSYGYTF. Here the CDR3 DNA reads TGTGCCAGCAGCCATCTTCGGTTACAGGCTCTTAGCTATGGCTACACCTTC.

The chain recombines TRBV3-1 with TRBJ1-2, with D unresolved. Germline-derived CDR1 and CDR2 are LGHDT and YNNKEL (reference sequence). The CDR3 runs to 14 residues. The germline V and J ends were trimmed by 1 base and 6 bases, with 12 bases remaining between them. The CDR3 DNA is TGTGCCAGCAGCCAAGTGATCACCGGGAATGGCTACACCTTC. This codes for CASSQVITGNGYTF.

This clonotype has more than one count but fewer than ten. The rearrangement joins TRBV18 to TRBJ2-5, with D uncertain. The CDR3 covers 13 residues. V lost 5 bases, J lost 4 bases, and 11 bases lay in between. Germline CDR1 reads KGHSH; CDR2 reads LQKENI. CDR3 sequence: CASSVKGGETQYF. The CDR3 DNA reads TGTGCCAGCTCAGTCAAGGGTGGAGAGACCCAGTACTTC. The full variable domain, in which reference TRBV18 and TRBJ2-5 provide the parts outside the CDR3, is NAGVMQNPRHLVRRRGQEARLRCSPMKGHSHVYWYRQLPEEGLKFMVYLQKENIIDESGMPKERFSAEFPKEGPSILRIQQVVRGDSAAYFCASSVKGGETQYFGPGTRLLVL.

The CDR3 spells CSAGPIVAGGTGELFF. As DNA, the CDR3 is TGCAGTGCTGGCCCTATAGTAGCGGGGGGCACCGGGGAGCTGTTTTTT. The gene calls are TRBV20-1 and TRBJ2-2; 10 positions match TRBD2. Germline trimming cut 5 bases from V and 4 bases from J; bases unmatched to any gene: 10. Germline assignment: CDR1 DFQATT and CDR2 SNEGSKA (reference sequence). This CDR3 has 16 residues.